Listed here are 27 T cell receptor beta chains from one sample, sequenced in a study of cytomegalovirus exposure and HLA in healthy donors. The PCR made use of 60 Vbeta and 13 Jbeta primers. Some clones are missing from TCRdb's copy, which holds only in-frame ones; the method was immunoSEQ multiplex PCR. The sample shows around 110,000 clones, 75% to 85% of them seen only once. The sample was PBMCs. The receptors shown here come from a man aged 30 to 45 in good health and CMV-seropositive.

The chain's CDR3 is CASNFRETQYF. CDR3 sequence (DNA): TGTGCCAGCAATTTTCGAGAGACCCAGTACTTC. V is TRBV6-1 and J is TRBJ2-5; D is undetermined. This CDR3 region has 11 residues. V was clipped by 7 bases and J by 4 bases, with 7 bases between them. Germline CDR1 MNHNS, CDR2 SASEGT.

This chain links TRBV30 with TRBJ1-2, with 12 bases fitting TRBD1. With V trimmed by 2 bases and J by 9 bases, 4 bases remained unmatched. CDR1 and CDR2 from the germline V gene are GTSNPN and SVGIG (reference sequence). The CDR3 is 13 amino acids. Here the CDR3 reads CAWSTGTGGSYTF. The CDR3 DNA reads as TGTGCCTGGAGTACCGGGACAGGGGGCAGCTACACCTTC.

CDR3 sequence reads: CASSLEGGRTEAFF. The CDR3 DNA follows: TGTGCCAGCAGCTTGGAAGGGGGTAGAACTGAAGCTTTCTTT. The chain employs TRBV5-5 and TRBJ1-1, with TRBD1 as a possible D gene (6 bases). The CDR3 loop spans 14 amino acids. The V end was cut by 0 bases, the J end by 5 bases, with 11 bases between. Germline V gene sequence: CDR1 SGHKS, CDR2 YYEKEE (reference sequence).

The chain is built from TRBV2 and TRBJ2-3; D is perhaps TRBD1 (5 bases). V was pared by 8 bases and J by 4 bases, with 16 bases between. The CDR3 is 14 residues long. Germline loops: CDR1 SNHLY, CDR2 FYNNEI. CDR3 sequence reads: CASESAWGPDTQYF. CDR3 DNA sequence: TGTGCCAGCGAAAGCGCTTGGGGCCCAGATACGCAGTATTTT.

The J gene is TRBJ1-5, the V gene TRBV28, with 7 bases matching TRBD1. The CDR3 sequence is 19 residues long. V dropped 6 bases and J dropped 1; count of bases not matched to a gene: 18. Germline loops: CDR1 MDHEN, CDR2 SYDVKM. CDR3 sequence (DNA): TGTGCCAGCAGATTTCTTCAGTCTGACAGGGTAGAAAGCAATCAGCCCCAGCATTTT. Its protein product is CASRFLQSDRVESNQPQHF. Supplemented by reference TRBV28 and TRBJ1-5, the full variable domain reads DVKVTQSSRYLVKRTGEKVFLECVQDMDHENMFWYRQDPGLGLRLIYFSYDVKMKEKGDIPEGYSVSREKKERFSLILESASTNQTSMYLCASRFLQSDRVESNQPQHFGDGTRLSIL.

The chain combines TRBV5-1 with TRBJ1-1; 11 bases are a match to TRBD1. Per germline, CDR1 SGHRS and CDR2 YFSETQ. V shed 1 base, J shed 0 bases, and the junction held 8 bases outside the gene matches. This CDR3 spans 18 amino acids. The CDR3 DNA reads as TGCGCCAGCAGCTTGCGGACAGGGGGCCGGGGGTTGAACACTGAAGCTTTCTTT. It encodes CASSLRTGGRGLNTEAFF. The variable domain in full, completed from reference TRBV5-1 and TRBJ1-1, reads KAGVTQTPRYLIKTRGQQVTLSCSPISGHRSVSWYQQTPGQGLQFLFEYFSETQRNKGNFPGRFSGRQFSNSRSEMNVSTLELGDSALYLCASSLRTGGRGLNTEAFFGQGTRLTVV.

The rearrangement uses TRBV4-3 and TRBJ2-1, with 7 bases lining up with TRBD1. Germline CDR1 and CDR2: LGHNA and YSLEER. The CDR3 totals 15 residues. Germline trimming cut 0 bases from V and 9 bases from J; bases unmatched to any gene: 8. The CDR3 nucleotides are TGCGCCAGCAGCCAAGATCACAGGGGTAGCGTTGAGCAGTTCTTC. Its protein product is CASSQDHRGSVEQFF.

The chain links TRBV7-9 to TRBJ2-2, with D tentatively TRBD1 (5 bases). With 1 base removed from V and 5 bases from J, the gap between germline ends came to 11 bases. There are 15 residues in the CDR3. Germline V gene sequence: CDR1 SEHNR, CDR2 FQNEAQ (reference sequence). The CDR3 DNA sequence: TGTGCCAGCAGCTTAGTAACCAGGGTTACCGGGGAGCTGTTTTTT. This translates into CASSLVTRVTGELFF.

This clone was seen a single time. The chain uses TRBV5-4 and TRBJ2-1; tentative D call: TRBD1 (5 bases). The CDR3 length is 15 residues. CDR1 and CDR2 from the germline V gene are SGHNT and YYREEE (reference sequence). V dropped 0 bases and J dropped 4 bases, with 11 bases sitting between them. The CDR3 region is CASSLGGKGYNEQFF. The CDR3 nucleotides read TGTGCCAGCAGCTTGGGGGGTAAGGGGTACAATGAGCAGTTCTTC.

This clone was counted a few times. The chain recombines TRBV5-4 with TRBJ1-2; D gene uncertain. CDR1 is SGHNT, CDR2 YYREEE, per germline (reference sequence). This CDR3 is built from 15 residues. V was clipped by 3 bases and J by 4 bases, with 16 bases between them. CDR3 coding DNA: TGTGCCAGCAGCTCATCCCGGGGTCGAGGCTATGGCTACACCTTC. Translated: CASSSSRGRGYGYTF.

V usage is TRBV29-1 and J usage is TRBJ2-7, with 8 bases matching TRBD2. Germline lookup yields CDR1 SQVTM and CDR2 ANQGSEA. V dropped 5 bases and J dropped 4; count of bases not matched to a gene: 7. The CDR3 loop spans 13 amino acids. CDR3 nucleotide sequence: TGCAGCGTTATCGGGGGGGTAAATTACGAGCAGTACTTC. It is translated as CSVIGGVNYEQYF.

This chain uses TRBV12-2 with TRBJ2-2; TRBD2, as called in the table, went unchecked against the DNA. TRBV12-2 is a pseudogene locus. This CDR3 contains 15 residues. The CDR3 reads CASRASGGNTGELFF. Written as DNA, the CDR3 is TGTGCAAGTCGCGCATCGGGGGGGAACACCGGGGAGCTGTTTTTT.

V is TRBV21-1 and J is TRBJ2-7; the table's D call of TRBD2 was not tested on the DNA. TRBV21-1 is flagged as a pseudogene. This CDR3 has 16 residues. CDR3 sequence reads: CASSKVAASGSYEQYF. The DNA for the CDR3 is TGTGCCAGCAGCAAAGTCGCGGCTAGCGGGAGCTACGAGCAGTACTTC.

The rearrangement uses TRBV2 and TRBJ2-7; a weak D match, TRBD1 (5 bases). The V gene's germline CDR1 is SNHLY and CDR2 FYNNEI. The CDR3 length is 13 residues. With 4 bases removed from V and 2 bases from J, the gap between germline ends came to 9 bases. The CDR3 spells CASSVARAYEQYF. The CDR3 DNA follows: TGTGCCAGCAGTGTAGCCAGGGCCTACGAGCAGTACTTC.

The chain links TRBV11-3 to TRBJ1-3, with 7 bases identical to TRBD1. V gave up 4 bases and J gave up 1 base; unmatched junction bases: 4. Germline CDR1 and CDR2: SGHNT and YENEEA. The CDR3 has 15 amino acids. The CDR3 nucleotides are TGTGCCAGCAGCTCACAGGGGTCTTCTGGAAACACCATATATTTT. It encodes CASSSQGSSGNTIYF.

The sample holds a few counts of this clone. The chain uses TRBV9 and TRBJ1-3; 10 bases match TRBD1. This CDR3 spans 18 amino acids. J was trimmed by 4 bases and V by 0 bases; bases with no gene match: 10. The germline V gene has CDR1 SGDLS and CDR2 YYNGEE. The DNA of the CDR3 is TGTGCCAGCAGCGTAGCTATTCCCGGGACAGGGGACGGAAACACCATATATTTT. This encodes CASSVAIPGTGDGNTIYF.

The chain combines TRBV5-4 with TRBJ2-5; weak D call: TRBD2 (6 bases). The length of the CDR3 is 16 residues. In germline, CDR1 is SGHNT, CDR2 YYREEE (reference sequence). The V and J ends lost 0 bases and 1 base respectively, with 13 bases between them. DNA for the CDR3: TGTGCCAGCAGCTTGGAAAATAACGGGGGCCAAGAGACCCAGTACTTC. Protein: CASSLENNGGQETQYF.

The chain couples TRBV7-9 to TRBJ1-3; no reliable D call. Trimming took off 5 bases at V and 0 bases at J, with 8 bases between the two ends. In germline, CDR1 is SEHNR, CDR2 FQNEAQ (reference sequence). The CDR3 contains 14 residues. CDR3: CASSPTGSGNTIYF. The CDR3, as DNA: TGTGCCAGCAGCCCCACGGGCTCTGGAAACACCATATATTTT.

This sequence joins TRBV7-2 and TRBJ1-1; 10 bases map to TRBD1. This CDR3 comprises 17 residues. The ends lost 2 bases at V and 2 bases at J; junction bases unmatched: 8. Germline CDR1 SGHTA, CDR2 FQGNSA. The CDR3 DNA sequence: TGTGCCAGCAGCTTAACAACGGGACAGGGGTCCAACACTGAAGCTTTCTTT. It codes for CASSLTTGQGSNTEAFF.

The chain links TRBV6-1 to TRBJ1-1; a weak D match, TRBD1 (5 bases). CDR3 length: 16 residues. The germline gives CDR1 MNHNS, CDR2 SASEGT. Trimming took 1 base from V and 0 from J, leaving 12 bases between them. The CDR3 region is CASSEVRQGMNTEAFF. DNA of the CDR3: TGTGCCAGCAGTGAAGTGCGGCAGGGAATGAACACTGAAGCTTTCTTT.

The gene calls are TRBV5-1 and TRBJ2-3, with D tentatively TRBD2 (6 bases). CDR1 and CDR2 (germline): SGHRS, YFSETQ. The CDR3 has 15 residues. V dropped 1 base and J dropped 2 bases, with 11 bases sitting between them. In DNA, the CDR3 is TGCGCCAGCAGCTTGTCGGGGGTCCTCACAGATACGCAGTATTTT. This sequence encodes CASSLSGVLTDTQYF.

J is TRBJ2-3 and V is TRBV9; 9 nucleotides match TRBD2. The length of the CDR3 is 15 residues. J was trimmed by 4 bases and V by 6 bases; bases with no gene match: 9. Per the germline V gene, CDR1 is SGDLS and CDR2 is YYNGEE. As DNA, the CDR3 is TGTGCCAGCAACTCGGGACTAGCATCGGCAGATACGCAGTATTTT. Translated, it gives CASNSGLASADTQYF.

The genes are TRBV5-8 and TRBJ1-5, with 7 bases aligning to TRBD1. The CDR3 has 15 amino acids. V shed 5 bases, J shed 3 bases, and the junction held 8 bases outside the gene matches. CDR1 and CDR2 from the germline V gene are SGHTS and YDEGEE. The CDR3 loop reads CASSPRGSVNQPQHF. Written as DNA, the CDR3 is TGTGCCAGCAGTCCCAGGGGGAGTGTCAATCAGCCCCAGCATTTT.

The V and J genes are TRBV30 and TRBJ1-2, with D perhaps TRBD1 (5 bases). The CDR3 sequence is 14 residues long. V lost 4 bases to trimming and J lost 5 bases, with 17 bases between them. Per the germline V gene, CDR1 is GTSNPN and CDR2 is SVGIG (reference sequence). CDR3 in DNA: TGTGCCTGGAACTCCCGGACGGGGGATTATGGCTACACCTTC. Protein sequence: CAWNSRTGDYGYTF.

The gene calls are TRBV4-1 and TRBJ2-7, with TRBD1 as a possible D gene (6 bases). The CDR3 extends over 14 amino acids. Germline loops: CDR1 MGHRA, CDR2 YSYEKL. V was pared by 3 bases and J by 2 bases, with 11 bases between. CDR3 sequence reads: CASSQYRDTYEQYF. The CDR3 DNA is TGCGCCAGCAGCCAGTACCGGGACACCTACGAGCAGTACTTC.

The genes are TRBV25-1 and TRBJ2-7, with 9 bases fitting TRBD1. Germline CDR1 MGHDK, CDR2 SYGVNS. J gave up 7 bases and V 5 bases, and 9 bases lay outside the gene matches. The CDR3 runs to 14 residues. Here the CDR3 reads CASSSATGGFEQYF. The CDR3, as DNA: TGTGCCAGCAGTAGCGCGACAGGGGGTTTTGAGCAGTACTTC.

CDR3 DNA sequence: TGCGCCAGCAGCTCCACTCCGGACGGGGAGGACTATGGCTACACCTTC. This translates into CASSSTPDGEDYGYTF. This rearrangement joins TRBV5-1 to TRBJ1-2; D ambiguous. The CDR3 loop spans 16 amino acids. Trimming took 3 bases from V and 3 from J, leaving 18 bases between them. CDR1 and CDR2 (germline): SGHRS, YFSETQ.